Listed here are 12 T cell receptor beta chains from one sample, sequenced in a study of T cells in Graves' hyperthyroidism and ophthalmopathy. TCR beta CDR3 sequences were amplified from RNA transcripts. The HTBI set primed first-round TCR CDR3 RT-PCR. A single record per CDR3 protein comes from TCRdb applying MiXCR to the multiplex PCR reads. Of 560,000 or so distinct CDR3 sequences listed, 20% are singletons. Input material: blood. The origin of the receptors is a man aged 35 to 55 with Graves' ophthalmopathy.

This clonotype was counted many times. The rearrangement joins TRBV6-9 to TRBJ1-1; D call uncertain. The CDR3 contains 12 residues. V gave up 6 bases and J gave up 0 bases, with 5 bases separating them. Germline V gene lookup returns CDR1 MNHGY and CDR2 SVAAGI. Here the CDR3 reads CASRDVNTEAFF. DNA for the CDR3: TGTGCCAGCAGGGACGTGAACACTGAAGCTTTCTTT.

This clonotype has a handful of counts. The chain uses TRBV30 and TRBJ1-3, with D unresolved. The CDR3 length is 15 residues. V dropped 5 bases and J dropped 0 bases, with 14 bases sitting between them. Germline values: CDR1 GTSNPN, CDR2 SVGIG (reference sequence). The CDR3 DNA reads as TGTGCCTGGGCTTACAGTCATACCTCTGGAAACACCATATATTTT. Its protein is CAWAYSHTSGNTIYF.

This clonotype was recorded at least ten times. This rearrangement joins TRBV6-1 to TRBJ2-7, with 9 bases identical to TRBD1. Trimming at V came to 6 bases and at J to 4 bases, leaving 10 bases not matched to a gene. The CDR3 has 15 amino acids. In germline, CDR1 is MNHNS, CDR2 SASEGT. CDR3 DNA sequence: TGTGCCAGCAGGAACCGGGACAGGGTTAATTACGAGCAGTACTTC. This sequence encodes CASRNRDRVNYEQYF.

This clonotype appeared many times. The CDR3 nucleotides are TGTGCCAGCAGCTTAGGTAGTAGCGGGAGGGGCGAGCAGTACTTC. Its translation: CASSLGSSGRGEQYF. The V gene is TRBV7-2, the J gene TRBJ2-7; 11 positions agree with TRBD2. Germline assignment: CDR1 SGHTA and CDR2 FQGNSA. Trimming at V came to 1 base and at J to 6 bases, leaving 5 bases not matched to a gene. This CDR3 has 15 amino acids.

This chain uses TRBV28 with TRBJ1-1, with TRBD1 as a possible D gene (6 bases). This CDR3 region has 16 residues. V shed 6 bases and J shed 4 bases, with 21 bases lying between them. Looked up from germline, CDR1 is MDHEN and CDR2 is SYDVKM. CDR3 sequence reads: CASSSPTGSSGTEAFF. The CDR3 coding sequence is TGTGCCAGCAGCTCCCCTACAGGGTCGTCGGGCACTGAAGCTTTCTTT.

Only a few counts were recorded for this clonotype. This chain uses TRBV6-1 with TRBJ2-5; 8 bases line up with TRBD1. CDR1 and CDR2 (germline): MNHNS, SASEGT. CDR3 size: 15 residues. Unmatched junction bases numbered 11, after V lost 5 bases and J lost 6 bases. DNA of the CDR3: TGTGCCAGCAGTCAGCCCCTTGGACAGGGAAAGACCCAGTACTTC. As protein: CASSQPLGQGKTQYF.

This chain connects TRBV20-1 to TRBJ2-4; possible D gene TRBD2, 6 bases. The germline V gene has CDR1 DFQATT and CDR2 SNEGSKA (reference sequence). The CDR3 loop spans 11 amino acids. Trimming took 3 bases from V and 10 from J, leaving 10 bases between them. The CDR3, as DNA: TGCAGTGCTAGCCTCCTAGCGATTCAGTACTTC. Encoded protein: CSASLLAIQYF.

V is TRBV19 and J is TRBJ2-7, with D perhaps matching TRBD1 (5 bases). V lost 5 bases to trimming and J lost 2 bases, with 13 bases between them. The germline V gene has CDR1 LNHDA and CDR2 SQIVND (reference sequence). The CDR3 runs to 14 residues. CDR3 sequence (DNA): TGTGCCAGTAGTCCCTCACAGGTTGCCTACGAGCAGTACTTC. The encoded protein is CASSPSQVAYEQYF.

This clonotype was counted a few times. The chain links TRBV7-2 to TRBJ2-2; tentative D call: TRBD2 (5 bases). The germline CDR1 and CDR2 sequences are SGHTA and FQGNSA. The CDR3 spans 15 residues. V lost 4 bases, J lost 1 base, and 10 bases lay in between. The CDR3 loop is CASSWRSGNTGELFF. CDR3 bases: TGTGCCAGCAGCTGGAGGTCGGGGAACACCGGGGAGCTGTTTTTT. Together with reference TRBV7-2 and TRBJ2-2, the CDR3 gives the full variable domain: GAGVSQSPSNKVTEKGKDVELRCDPISGHTALYWYRQSLGQGLEFLIYFQGNSAPDKSGLPSDRFSAERTGGSVSTLTIQRTQQEDSAVYLCASSWRSGNTGELFFGEGSRLTVL.

This clonotype has only a few counts. The rearrangement links TRBV15 to TRBJ2-1; no definite D call. The CDR3 spans 15 residues. Trimming left V 3 bases short and J 6 bases short, with 15 bases between. From germline, CDR1 is LNHNV and CDR2 YYDKDF (reference sequence). The CDR3 region is CATSSSQRNLNEQFF. The DNA of the CDR3 is TGTGCCACCAGCAGTTCTCAGAGGAACCTCAATGAGCAGTTCTTC.

The table lists this clonotype with many counts. The V and J genes are TRBV7-9 and TRBJ1-3; D is uncertain. The CDR3 is 15 residues long. Per germline, CDR1 SEHNR and CDR2 FQNEAQ (reference sequence). V gave up 6 bases and J gave up 2 bases, with 14 bases separating them. The CDR3, as DNA: TGTGCCAGCAGGGACGGGCCAGCCCCTGGAAACACCATATATTTT. This sequence encodes CASRDGPAPGNTIYF.

This clonotype was recorded a few times. One junction end disagrees with the germline gene, perhaps due to a read error. This sequence joins TRBV11-2 and TRBJ1-1; D possibly corresponds to TRBD1 (5 bases). CDR1 is SGHAT, CDR2 FQNNGV, per germline. The CDR3 extends over 17 amino acids. The CDR3 DNA sequence: TGTGCCAGCGGCTTAGATATTCCGGGACTCCTGAACACTGAAGCTTTCTTT. Translating gives CASGLDIPGLLNTEAFF.